This note documents a single T cell receptor beta chain sequence. Its antigen is unknown. This CDR3 is also generated by other DNA sequences in the sample. The data derive from a study of radiotherapy plus CTLA-4 blockade in lung cancer. Points from the study as a whole: There was expansion of tumor-derived TCR clones in blood after radiotherapy plus ipilimumab.

Here immunoSEQ multiplex PCR was the method, and the copy in TCRdb shows in-frame clones only, minus some. The sample consists of about 46,000 clones, 77% of them appearing once. CDR1 and CDR2 from the germline V gene are SGHTA and FQGNSA. Trimming cost V 5 bases and J 2 bases, with 13 bases left between them. This CDR3 is built from 15 residues. This chain links TRBV7-2 with TRBJ1-5; weak D call: TRBD1 (6 bases). This specimen was peripheral blood, taken from a patient treated with radiotherapy plus ipilimumab. This sequence was found in a human donor with non-small cell lung cancer whose response to radiotherapy plus ipilimumab could not be evaluated. For the CDR3, the DNA is TGTGCCAGCAGCAGCGGACAGCCAGGCAATCAGCCCCAGCATTTT. Protein: CASSSGQPGNQPQHF.